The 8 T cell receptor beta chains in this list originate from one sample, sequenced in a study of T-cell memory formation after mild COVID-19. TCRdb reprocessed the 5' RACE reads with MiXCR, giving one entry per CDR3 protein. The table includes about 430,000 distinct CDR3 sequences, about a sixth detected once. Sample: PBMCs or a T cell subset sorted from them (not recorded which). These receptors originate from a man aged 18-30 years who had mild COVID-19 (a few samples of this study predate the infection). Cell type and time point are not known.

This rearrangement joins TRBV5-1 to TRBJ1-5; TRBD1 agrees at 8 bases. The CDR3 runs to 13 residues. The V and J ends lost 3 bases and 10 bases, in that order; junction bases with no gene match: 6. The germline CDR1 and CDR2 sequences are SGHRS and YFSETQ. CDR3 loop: CASSWAGQGPQHF. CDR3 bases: TGCGCCAGCAGCTGGGCCGGACAGGGTCCCCAGCATTTT.

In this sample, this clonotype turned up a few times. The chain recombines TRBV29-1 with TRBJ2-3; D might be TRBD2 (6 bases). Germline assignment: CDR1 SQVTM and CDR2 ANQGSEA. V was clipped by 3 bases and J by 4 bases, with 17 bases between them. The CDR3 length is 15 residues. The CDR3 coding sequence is TGCAGCGTTGATTCGGGCGGTAGCGGAGCAGATACGCAGTATTTT. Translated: CSVDSGGSGADTQYF.

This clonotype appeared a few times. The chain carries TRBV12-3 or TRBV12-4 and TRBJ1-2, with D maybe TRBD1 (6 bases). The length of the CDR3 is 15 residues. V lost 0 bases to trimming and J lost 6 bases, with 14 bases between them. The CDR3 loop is CASSLALLGQHGYTF. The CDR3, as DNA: TGTGCCAGCAGTTTAGCGCTGCTCGGACAGCATGGCTACACCTTC.

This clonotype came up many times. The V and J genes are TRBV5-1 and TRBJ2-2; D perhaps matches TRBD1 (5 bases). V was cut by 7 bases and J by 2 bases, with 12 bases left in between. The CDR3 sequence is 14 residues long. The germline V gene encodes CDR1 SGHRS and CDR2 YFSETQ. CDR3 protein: CASQPGPNTGELFF. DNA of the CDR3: TGCGCCAGCCAGCCAGGGCCAAACACCGGGGAGCTGTTTTTT.

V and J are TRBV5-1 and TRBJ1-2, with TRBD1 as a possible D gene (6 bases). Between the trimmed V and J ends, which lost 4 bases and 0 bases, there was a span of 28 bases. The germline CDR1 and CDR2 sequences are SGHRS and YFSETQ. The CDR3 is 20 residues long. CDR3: CASSPKVQENRAVSNYGYTF. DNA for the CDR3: TGCGCCAGCAGCCCAAAGGTTCAGGAAAACAGGGCCGTATCTAACTATGGCTACACCTTC.

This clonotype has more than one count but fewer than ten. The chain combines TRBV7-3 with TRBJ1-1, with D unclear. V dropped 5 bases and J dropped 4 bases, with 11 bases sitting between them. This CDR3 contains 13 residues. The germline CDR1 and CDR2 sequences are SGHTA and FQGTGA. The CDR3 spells CASSPDPGTEAFF. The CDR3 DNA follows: TGTGCCAGCAGCCCAGACCCGGGCACTGAAGCTTTCTTT.

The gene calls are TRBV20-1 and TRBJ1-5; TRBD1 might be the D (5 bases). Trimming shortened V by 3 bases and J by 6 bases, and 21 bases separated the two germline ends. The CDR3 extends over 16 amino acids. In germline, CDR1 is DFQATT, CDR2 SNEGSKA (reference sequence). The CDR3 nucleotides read TGCAGTGCTAGGGGATTCCAGGGTGGCAGGAGTCAGCCCCAGCATTTT. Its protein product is CSARGFQGGRSQPQHF.

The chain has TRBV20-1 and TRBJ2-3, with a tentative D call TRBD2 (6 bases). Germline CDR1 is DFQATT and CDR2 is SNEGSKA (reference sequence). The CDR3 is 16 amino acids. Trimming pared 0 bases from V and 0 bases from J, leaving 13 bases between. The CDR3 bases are TGCAGTGCTAGAGATCCTGGCGGGGCTAGCACAGATACGCAGTATTTT. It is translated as CSARDPGGASTDTQYF.